The T cell receptor beta chain under discussion was sequenced for a study of T cell changes during pregnancy in multiple sclerosis (dated by TCRdb to about 2019). Study-level background: Changes in the T cell repertoire over the course of pregnancy were examined in this study in women with multiple sclerosis.

The library was made by the immunoSEQ multiplex PCR assay. Entries here come from immuneACCESS through TCRdb and include only in-frame sequences with V and J called. Some clones fail to appear in such tables; in the studies checked, an unresolved V gene covers under half of the shortfall, and the cause of the remainder is unknown. Here the sample has over 30,000 clones; around 91% occur a single time. About 3.9% of the sample lies in the top ten. V loses 2 bases at its end and J loses 5 bases; junction bases beyond the gene matches: 6. From cysteine to phenylalanine, the CDR3 is 15 amino acids long. Only the CDR3 DNA stays, 45 bases, in frame from base 1. The germline V gene provides CDR1 MNHEY and CDR2 SVGAGI. As regards this clone: No cognate antigen has been identified for it. Base-call qualities are not available, and no considerably larger clone is one nucleotide away.

This TCR came from a female donor in good health, enrolled as a control in a pregnancy study. The sample here was CD8+ T cells from peripheral blood mononuclear cells, taken in the second trimester of pregnancy. The V and J genes are TRBV6-5 and TRBJ2-5, with TRBD2 matching 9 junction bases. The DNA is TGTGCCAGCAGTTACGGCGGGGGGGCCGGGGAGACCCAGTACTTC. This codes for CASSYGGGAGETQYF.